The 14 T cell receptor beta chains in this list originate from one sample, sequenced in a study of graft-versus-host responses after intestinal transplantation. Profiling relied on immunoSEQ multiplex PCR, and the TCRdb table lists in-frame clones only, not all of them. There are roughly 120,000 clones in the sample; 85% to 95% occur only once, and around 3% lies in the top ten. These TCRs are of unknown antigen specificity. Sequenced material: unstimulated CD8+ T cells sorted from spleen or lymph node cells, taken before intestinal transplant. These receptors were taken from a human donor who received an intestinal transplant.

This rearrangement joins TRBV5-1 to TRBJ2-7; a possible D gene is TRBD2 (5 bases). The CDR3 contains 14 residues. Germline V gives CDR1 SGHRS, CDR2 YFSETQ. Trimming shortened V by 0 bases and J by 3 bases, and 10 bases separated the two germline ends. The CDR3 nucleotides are TGCGCCAGCAGCTTGGGGAAAGGGAGCTACGAGCAGTACTTC. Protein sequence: CASSLGKGSYEQYF.

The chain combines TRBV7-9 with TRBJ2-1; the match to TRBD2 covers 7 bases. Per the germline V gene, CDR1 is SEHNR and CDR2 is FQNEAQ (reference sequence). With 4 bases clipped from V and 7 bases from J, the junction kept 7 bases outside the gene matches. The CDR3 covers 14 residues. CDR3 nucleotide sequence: TGTGCCAGCAGCTCCGAGACTAGCTGGAATGAGCAGTTCTTC. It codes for CASSSETSWNEQFF.

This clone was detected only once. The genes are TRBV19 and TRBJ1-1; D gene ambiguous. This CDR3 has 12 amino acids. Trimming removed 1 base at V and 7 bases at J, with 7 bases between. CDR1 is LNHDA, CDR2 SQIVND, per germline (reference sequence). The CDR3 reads CASSIAGSEAFF. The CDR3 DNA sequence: TGTGCCAGTAGTATAGCGGGGAGTGAAGCTTTCTTT.

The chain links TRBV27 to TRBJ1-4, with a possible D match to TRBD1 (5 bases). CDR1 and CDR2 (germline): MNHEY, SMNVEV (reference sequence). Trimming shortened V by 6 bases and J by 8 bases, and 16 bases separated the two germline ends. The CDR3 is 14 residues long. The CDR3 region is CASRPRGQPEKLFF. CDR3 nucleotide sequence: TGTGCCAGCAGACCCCGGGGCCAGCCAGAAAAACTGTTTTTT.

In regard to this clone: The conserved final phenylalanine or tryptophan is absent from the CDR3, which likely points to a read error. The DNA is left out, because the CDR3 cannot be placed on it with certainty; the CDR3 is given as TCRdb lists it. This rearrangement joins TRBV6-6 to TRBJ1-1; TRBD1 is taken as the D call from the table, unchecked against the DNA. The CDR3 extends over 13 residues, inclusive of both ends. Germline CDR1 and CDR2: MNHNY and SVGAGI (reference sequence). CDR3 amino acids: CASSLGQGDVGID.

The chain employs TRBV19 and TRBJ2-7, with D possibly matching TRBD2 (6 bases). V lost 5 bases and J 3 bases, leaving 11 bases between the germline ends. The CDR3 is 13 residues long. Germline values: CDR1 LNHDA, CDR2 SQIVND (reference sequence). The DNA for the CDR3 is TGTGCCAGTAGTCCGGACTATCTCTACGAGCAGTACTTC. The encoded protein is CASSPDYLYEQYF.

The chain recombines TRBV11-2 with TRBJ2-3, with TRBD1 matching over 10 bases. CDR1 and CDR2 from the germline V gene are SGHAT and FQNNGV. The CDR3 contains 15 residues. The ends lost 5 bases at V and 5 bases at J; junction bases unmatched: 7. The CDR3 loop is CASSPDGTGEDTQYF. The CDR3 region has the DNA TGTGCCAGCAGCCCCGACGGGACAGGGGAAGATACGCAGTATTTT.

The CDR3: CASSSIPPIVNEQFF. Here the CDR3 DNA reads TGTGCCAGCAGTTCCATACCCCCGATAGTAAATGAGCAGTTCTTC. This rearrangement joins TRBV27 to TRBJ2-1; D remains ambiguous. V was pared by 4 bases and J by 7 bases, with 17 bases between. The CDR3 runs to 15 residues. CDR1 and CDR2 from the germline V gene are MNHEY and SMNVEV (reference sequence).

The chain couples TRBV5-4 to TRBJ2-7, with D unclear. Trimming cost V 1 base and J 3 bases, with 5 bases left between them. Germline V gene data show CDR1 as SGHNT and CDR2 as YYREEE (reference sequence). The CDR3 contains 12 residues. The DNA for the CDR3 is TGTGCCAGCAGCTTGTCCGGCTACGAGCAGTACTTC. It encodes CASSLSGYEQYF.

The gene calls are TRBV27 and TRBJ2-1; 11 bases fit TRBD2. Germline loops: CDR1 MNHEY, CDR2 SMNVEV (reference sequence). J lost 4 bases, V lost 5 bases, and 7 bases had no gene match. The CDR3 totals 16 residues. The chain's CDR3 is CASSVPGLAEYNEQFF. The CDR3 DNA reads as TGTGCCAGCAGTGTCCCGGGACTAGCGGAATACAATGAGCAGTTCTTC.

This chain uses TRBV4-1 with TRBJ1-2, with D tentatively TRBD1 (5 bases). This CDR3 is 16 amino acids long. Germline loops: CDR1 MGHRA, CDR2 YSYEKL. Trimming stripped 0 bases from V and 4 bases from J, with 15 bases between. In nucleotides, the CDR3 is TGCGCCAGCAGCCAAGATCCCGGCACAGGCGGCTATGGCTACACCTTC. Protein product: CASSQDPGTGGYGYTF.

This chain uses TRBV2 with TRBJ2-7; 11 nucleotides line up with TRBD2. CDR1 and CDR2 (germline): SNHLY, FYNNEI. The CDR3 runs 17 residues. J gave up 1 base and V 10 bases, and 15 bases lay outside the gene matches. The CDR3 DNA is TGTGCCATCCGGGGTAGCGGGAGGGTTCCTGAGTCCTACGAGCAGTACTTC. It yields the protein CAIRGSGRVPESYEQYF.

The CDR3 sequence: CATSRDRGQDGYTF. CDR3 nucleotides: TGTGCCACCAGCAGAGACAGGGGGCAGGATGGCTACACCTTC. The chain uses TRBV15 and TRBJ1-2; 8 bases are shared with TRBD1. The CDR3 totals 14 residues. Losses at the gene ends were 0 bases for V and 6 bases for J; bases not matched to a gene: 3. Germline V gene sequence: CDR1 LNHNV, CDR2 YYDKDF (reference sequence). Full variable domain (outside the CDR3, taken from reference TRBV15 and TRBJ1-2): DAMVIQNPRYQVTQFGKPVTLSCSQTLNHNVMYWYQQKSSQAPKLLFHYYDKDFNNEADTPDNFQSRRPNTSFCFLDIRSPGLGDTAMYLCATSRDRGQDGYTFGSGTRLTVV.

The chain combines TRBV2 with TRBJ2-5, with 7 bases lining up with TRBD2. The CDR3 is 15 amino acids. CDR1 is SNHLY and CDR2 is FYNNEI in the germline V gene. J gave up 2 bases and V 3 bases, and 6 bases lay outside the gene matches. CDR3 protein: CASSERDYPQETQYF. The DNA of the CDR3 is TGTGCCAGCAGTGAGAGGGACTACCCTCAAGAGACCCAGTACTTC. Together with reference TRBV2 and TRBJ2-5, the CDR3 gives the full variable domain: EPEVTQTPSHQVTQMGQEVILRCVPISNHLYFYWYRQILGQKVEFLVSFYNNEISEKSEIFDDQFSVERPDGSNFTLKIRSTKLEDSAMYFCASSERDYPQETQYFGPGTRLLVL.